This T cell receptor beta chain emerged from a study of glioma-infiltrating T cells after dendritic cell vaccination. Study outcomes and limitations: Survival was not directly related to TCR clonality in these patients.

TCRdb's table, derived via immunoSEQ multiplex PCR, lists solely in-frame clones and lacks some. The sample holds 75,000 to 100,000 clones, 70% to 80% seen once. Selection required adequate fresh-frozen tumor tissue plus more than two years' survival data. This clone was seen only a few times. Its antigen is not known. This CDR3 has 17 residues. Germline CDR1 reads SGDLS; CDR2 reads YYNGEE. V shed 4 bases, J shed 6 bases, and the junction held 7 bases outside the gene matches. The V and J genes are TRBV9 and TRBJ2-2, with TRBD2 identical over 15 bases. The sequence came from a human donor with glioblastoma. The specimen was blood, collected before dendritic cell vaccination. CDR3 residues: CASSPRTSGRAAGELFF. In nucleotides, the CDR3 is TGTGCCAGCAGCCCCCGGACTAGCGGGAGGGCGGCCGGGGAGCTGTTTTTT.